This is a list of T cell receptor beta chains from one sample in a study of T cells in localized non-small cell lung cancer. Profiled with immunoSEQ multiplex PCR; TCRdb holds only in-frame clones, not every one. Of about 1,500 clones in the sample, around 24% were seen once. The source was normal lung tissue next to the tumor, collected before any cancer treatment. The receptor set was obtained from a female donor aged 60 or older with stage I lung adenocarcinoma. Each CDR3 is given with its conserved first and last residue. D genes are given only for firm matches. The listing skips clone size in some rows; elsewhere it reads once, few, many or a size class.

.,TRBJ2-1,TRBD2,TRBV5-1,TGCGCCAGCAGCTTCGGGACTAGCGGGAGCGTCGCCTCCAATGAGCAGTTCTTC,CASSFGTSGSVASNEQFF
.,TRBJ1-2,.,TRBV11-3,TGTGCCAGCACTCCCTTAGTAGGTAGTCGGAACTATGGCTACACCTTC,CASTPLVGSRNYGYTF
few,TRBJ1-1,TRBD1,TRBV6-8,TGTGCCAGCACCCCAGGGGGGGATTCGAACACTGAAGCTTTCTTT,CASTPGGDSNTEAFF
.,TRBJ2-2,.,TRBV7-5,TGTGCCAGCAGCTTAAGGGGACAGGGGGCCAACACCGGGGAGCTGTTTTTT,CASSLRGQGANTGELFF
.,TRBJ2-2,.,TRBV10-3,TGTGCCATCAGTGAGTGGGACACCCGGTCCACCGGGGAGCTGTTTTTT,CAISEWDTRSTGELFF
.,TRBJ1-2,TRBD1,TRBV19,TGTGCCATCAACAACCGGGCAGGGGGCGAGTATGGCTACACCTTC,CAINNRAGGEYGYTF
.,TRBJ2-7,TRBD1,TRBV5-1,TGCGCCAGCAGCTCGACAGGGATTAGGCACGAGCAGTACTTC,CASSSTGIRHEQYF
large,TRBJ1-2,.,TRBV9,TGTGCCAGCAGCATGACGGAGAACTATGGCTACACCTTC,CASSMTENYGYTF
few,TRBJ1-1,TRBD1,TRBV9,TGTGCCAGCGGCGGGGACAGGGCTTATGAAGCTTTCTTT,CASGGDRAYEAFF
medium-sized,TRBJ2-7,.,TRBV9,TGTGCCAGCAGCGTAACGTCAAAAAGCCTCCCTATGGAGCAGTACTTC,CASSVTSKSLPMEQYF